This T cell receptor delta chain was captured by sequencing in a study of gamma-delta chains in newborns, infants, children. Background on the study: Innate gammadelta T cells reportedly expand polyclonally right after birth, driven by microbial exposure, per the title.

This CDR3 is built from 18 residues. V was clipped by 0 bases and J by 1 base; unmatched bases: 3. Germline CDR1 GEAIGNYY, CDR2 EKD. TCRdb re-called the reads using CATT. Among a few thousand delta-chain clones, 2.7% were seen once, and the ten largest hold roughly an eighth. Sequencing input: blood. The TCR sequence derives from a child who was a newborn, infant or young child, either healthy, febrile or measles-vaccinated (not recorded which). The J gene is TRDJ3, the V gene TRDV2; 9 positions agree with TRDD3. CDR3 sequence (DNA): TGTGCCTGTGACACCGGGGGGATACTTTCCTGGGACACCCGACAGATGTTTTTC. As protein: CACDTGGILSWDTRQMFF.